This T cell receptor beta chain appears in the sequencing data of a study of cytomegalovirus exposure and HLA in healthy donors. The study, taken as a whole, reports: Productive status was seen about 90% or about 30% of the time for most TCR beta V segments in an earlier analysis. Later analysis identified a missense DCLRE1C variant that was linked to TCR beta V- and J-gene trimming.

Primers for the PCR totalled 60 Vbeta and 13 Jbeta. Some clones are missing from TCRdb's copy, which holds only in-frame ones; the method was immunoSEQ multiplex PCR. Of around 100,000 clones listed, roughly three fifths are singletons. Note on this clone: Its antigen remains unknown.

The V gene's germline CDR1 is LNHDA and CDR2 SQIVND (reference sequence). Trimming took 5 bases from V and 4 from J, leaving 9 bases between them. This CDR3 region has 13 residues. Sequenced sample: PBMCs. The J gene is TRBJ1-3, the V gene TRBV19; tentative D call: TRBD1 (5 bases). The clonotype comes from a man aged 30 to 39 in good health and CMV-seropositive. DNA for the CDR3: TGTGCCAGTAGTCACGACAGAGGAAACACCATATATTTT. Its translation is CASSHDRGNTIYF.